This T cell receptor (beta chain) is from a study of OX40 agonist ivuxolimab in advanced cancers. The CDR3 spans 13 residues. V gave up 8 bases and J gave up 0 bases, with 10 bases separating them. Germline V gives CDR1 MNHEY, CDR2 SMNVEV (reference sequence). Using immunoSEQ multiplex PCR, the repertoire was profiled, and TCRdb retains in-frame clones only, with some absent. The table shows about 76,000 clones, with 85% to 90% occurring only once. This TCR was recovered from an adult with an advanced solid tumor such as melanoma, head and neck, liver or kidney cancer. The rearrangement joins TRBV27 to TRBJ1-1; D is unclear. The sequences come from CD4+ or CD8+ T cells sorted from blood, collected in a trial of the OX40 agonist ivuxolimab. In nucleotides, the CDR3 is TGTGCCAGCTCGCGGATCATGAACACTGAAGCTTTCTTT. Translating it yields CASSRIMNTEAFF.